This TCR beta chain was obtained from a study of T cells in Graves' hyperthyroidism and ophthalmopathy. V was clipped by 4 bases and J by 3 bases; unmatched bases: 3. CDR3 size: 15 residues. Germline V gene data show CDR1 as LGHDT and CDR2 as YNNKEL (reference sequence). This clonotype was counted many times. The authors took PBMCs from roughly 9.3 ml fresh peripheral blood. The investigators amplified TCR beta CDR3 regions from RNA transcripts. The TCR CDR3 was amplified in a first-round RT-PCR using the HTBI primer set. MiXCR, run by TCRdb on the multiplex PCR reads, gives a single entry per CDR3 protein. Seen here are about 360,000 distinct CDR3 sequences, roughly 13% observed once, and the top ten hold 9.2%.

The chain couples TRBV3-1 to TRBJ2-3; 11 bases fit TRBD2. The TCR comes from a woman in her late teens or twenties with Graves' hyperthyroidism. The sequenced material came from blood. For the CDR3, the DNA is TGTGCCAGCAGCCCGAGGACTAGCGGGACAGATACGCAGTATTTT. Translating gives CASSPRTSGTDTQYF.